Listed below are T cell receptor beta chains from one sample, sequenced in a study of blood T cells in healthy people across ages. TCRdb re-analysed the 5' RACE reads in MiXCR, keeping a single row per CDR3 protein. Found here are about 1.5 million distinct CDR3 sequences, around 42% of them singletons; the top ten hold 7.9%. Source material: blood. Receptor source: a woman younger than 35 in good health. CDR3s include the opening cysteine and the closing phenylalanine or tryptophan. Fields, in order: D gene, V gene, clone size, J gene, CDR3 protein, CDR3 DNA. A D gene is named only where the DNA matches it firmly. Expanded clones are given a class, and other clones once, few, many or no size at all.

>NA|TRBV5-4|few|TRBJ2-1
CASSGTGLREQFF
TGTGCCAGCAGCGGCACAGGGCTCAGGGAGCAGTTCTTC
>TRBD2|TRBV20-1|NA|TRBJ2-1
CSAPLGGDSYNEQFF
TGCAGTGCCCCTTTGGGGGGGGACTCCTACAATGAGCAGTTCTTC
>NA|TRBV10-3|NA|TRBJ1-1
CAISRTGNTEAFF
TGTGCCATCAGTAGGACGGGGAACACTGAAGCTTTCTTT
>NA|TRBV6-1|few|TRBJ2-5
CASSEVVLGETQYF
TGTGCCAGCAGTGAAGTGGTCCTGGGAGAGACCCAGTACTTC
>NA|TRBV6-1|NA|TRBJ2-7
CASRRDSGLGEQYF
TGTGCCAGCAGGAGGGATTCGGGACTTGGCGAGCAGTACTTC
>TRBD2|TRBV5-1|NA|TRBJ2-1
CASSLTLLAGDGDEQFF
TGCGCCAGCAGCTTGACGCTACTAGCGGGAGATGGGGATGAGCAGTTCTTC
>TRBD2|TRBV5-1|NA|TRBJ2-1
CASSHNPSGDTYNEQFF
TGCGCCAGCAGCCATAATCCTAGCGGGGACACCTACAATGAGCAGTTCTTC
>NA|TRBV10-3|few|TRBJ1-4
CAIAPGGREKLFF
TGTGCCATCGCCCCGGGGGGGCGCGAAAAACTGTTTTTT
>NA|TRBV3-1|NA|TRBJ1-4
CASGPQGSGANEKLFF
TGTGCCAGCGGCCCTCAGGGGTCCGGTGCTAATGAAAAACTGTTTTTT
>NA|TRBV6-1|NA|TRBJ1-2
CASSEGPQGNYGYTF
TGTGCCAGCAGTGAAGGGCCACAGGGAAACTATGGCTACACCTTC
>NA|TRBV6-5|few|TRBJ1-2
CASSISADGENYGYTF
TGTGCCAGCAGTATCTCCGCCGACGGAGAGAACTATGGCTACACCTTC
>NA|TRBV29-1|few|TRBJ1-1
CSVDLGQGAFF
TGCAGCGTTGATCTGGGGCAGGGAGCTTTCTTT
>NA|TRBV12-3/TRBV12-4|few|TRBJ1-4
CASSSRQASTNEKLFF
TGTGCCAGCAGTTCCCGACAGGCTTCAACTAATGAAAAACTGTTTTTT
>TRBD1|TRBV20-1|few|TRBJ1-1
CSASPGQGPTEAFF
TGCAGTGCTAGTCCGGGACAGGGGCCAACTGAAGCTTTCTTT
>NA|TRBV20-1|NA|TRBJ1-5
CSARDFLQGSNQPQHF
TGCAGTGCTAGAGATTTCCTACAGGGCAGCAATCAGCCCCAGCATTTT
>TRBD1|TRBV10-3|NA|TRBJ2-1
CAISRGTGINEQFF
TGTGCCATATCAAGGGGGACAGGGATCAATGAGCAGTTCTTC
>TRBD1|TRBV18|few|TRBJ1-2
CASSPPGQSPYGYTF
TGTGCCAGCTCACCACCGGGACAGTCTCCCTATGGCTACACCTTC
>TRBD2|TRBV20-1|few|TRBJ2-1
CSARAPGLTQHEQFF
TGCAGTGCTAGAGCCCCGGGACTAACCCAACATGAGCAGTTCTTC
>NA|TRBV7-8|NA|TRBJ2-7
CASSPGEVTNEQYF
TGTGCCAGCAGCCCCGGGGAGGTGACAAACGAGCAGTACTTC
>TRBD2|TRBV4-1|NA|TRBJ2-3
CASSQDGASGATDTQYF
TGCGCCAGCAGCCAAGATGGGGCTAGCGGTGCGACAGATACGCAGTATTTT
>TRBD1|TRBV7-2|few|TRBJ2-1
CASSGQVGTSNEQFF
TGTGCCAGCAGCGGACAGGTCGGAACCTCCAATGAGCAGTTCTTC
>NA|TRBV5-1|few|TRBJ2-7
CASSLSQGLGYEQYF
TGCGCCAGCAGCTTGTCCCAGGGTCTCGGCTACGAGCAGTACTTC
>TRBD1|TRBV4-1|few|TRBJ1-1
CASSHGSTGIKTEAFF
TGCGCCAGCAGCCACGGTTCGACAGGGATAAAAACTGAAGCTTTCTTT
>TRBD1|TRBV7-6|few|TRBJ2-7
CASSSAVFGQGEQYF
TGTGCCAGCAGCTCGGCTGTTTTTGGACAGGGCGAGCAGTACTTC
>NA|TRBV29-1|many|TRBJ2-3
CSVEARAPDTQYF
TGCAGCGTTGAGGCCAGGGCCCCAGATACGCAGTATTTT
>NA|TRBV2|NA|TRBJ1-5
CASSVSGATPWGSNQPQHF
TGTGCCAGCAGTGTATCAGGGGCTACCCCCTGGGGTAGCAATCAGCCCCAGCATTTT
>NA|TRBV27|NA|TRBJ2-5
CASSLKAGGTSYQQYF
TGTGCCAGCAGTTTAAAAGCAGGGGGGACATCCTACCAGCAGTACTTC
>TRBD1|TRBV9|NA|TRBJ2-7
CASSVSRQGSYNEQYF
TGTGCCAGCAGCGTATCTAGACAGGGCTCCTACAATGAGCAGTACTTC
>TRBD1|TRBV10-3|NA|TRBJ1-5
CAISPGQGAPGDQPQHF
TGTGCCATCAGCCCGGGACAGGGGGCCCCGGGCGATCAGCCCCAGCATTTT
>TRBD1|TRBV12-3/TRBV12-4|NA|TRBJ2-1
CASSLTGASYEQFF
TGTGCCAGCAGTTTAACAGGGGCTTCCTATGAGCAGTTCTTC
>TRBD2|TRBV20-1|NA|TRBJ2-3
CSARDPTSGRGWGTDTQYF
TGCAGTGCTAGAGACCCGACTAGCGGGAGGGGATGGGGCACAGATACGCAGTATTTT
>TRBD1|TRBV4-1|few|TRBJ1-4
CASSPGTGGRKLFF
TGCGCCAGCAGCCCTGGGACAGGGGGGCGAAAACTGTTTTTT
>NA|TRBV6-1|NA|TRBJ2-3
CASSPYRGAVTDTQYF
TGTGCCAGCAGTCCTTACCGGGGGGCCGTCACAGATACGCAGTATTTT
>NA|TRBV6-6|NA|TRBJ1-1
CASSNPIEALNTEAFF
TGTGCCAGCAGTAACCCCATTGAGGCCCTGAACACTGAAGCTTTCTTT
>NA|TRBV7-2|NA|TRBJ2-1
CASSSWGGHNDEQFF
TGTGCCAGCAGCTCTTGGGGGGGGCATAATGATGAGCAGTTCTTC